The 2 T cell receptor beta chains below all came from one sample that was sequenced in a study. One entry per CDR3 protein results from TCRdb running MiXCR on the 5' RACE reads. The sample lists tens of thousands of distinct CDR3 sequences, approximately 28% occurring once. The specimen sequenced was tumor-infiltrating naive CD4+ T cells sorted from the breast tumor. Subset meaning: naive CD4+ T cells, CD4+CD45RA+CD25-. The receptors were sampled from a female donor with breast cancer.

This clonotype was counted once. The V call is TRBV5-1, the J call TRBJ1-1; D not resolved. CDR1 is SGHRS and CDR2 is YFSETQ in the germline V gene. Trimming took 6 bases from V and 2 from J, leaving 11 bases between them. The CDR3 spans 13 residues. The CDR3 protein is CASMKAGNTEAFF. CDR3 in DNA: TGCGCCAGCATGAAGGCAGGCAACACTGAAGCTTTCTTT.

The chain couples TRBV20-1 to TRBJ1-3, with D perhaps matching TRBD1 (5 bases). The germline V gene encodes CDR1 DFQATT and CDR2 SNEGSKA (reference sequence). Trimming removed 1 base at V and 4 bases at J, with 14 bases between. CDR3 length: 15 amino acids. CDR3 residues: CSARGGTTAGNTIYF. CDR3 bases: TGCAGTGCTAGAGGGGGGACCACGGCGGGAAACACCATATATTTT.